This T cell receptor beta chain stems from a study of beta chain features in type 1 diabetes. Findings and limits, study-wide: The study found moderately but significantly shorter TCRB CDR3s in all four CD4+ subsets of Type 1 diabetes patients. At VDJ recombination sites, type 1 diabetes patients had fewer insertions and more deleted nucleotides.

Sequencing targeted expressed TCRB transcripts, as all isolated RNA had been reverse transcribed. Data came from immunoSEQ multiplex PCR; TCRdb stores just in-frame clones and leaves some out. The sample includes hundreds of thousands of clones, more than 13% seen only once; the top ten take roughly 0.04%. A few counts support this clone. Its antigen remains unidentified. The germline gene is not matched at one end of the junction; a read error may be the cause. CDR3 size: 13 residues. Looked up from germline, CDR1 is SSHAT and CDR2 is FNYEAQ (reference sequence). Source material: naive CD4+ T cells from blood. The chain links TRBV7-7 to TRBJ2-1, with 9 bases lining up with TRBD1. The receptor was isolated from a man younger than 35 with type 1 diabetes. CDR3 loop: CASSSTGGNEQFF. CDR3 bases: TGTGCTAGCAGCTCGACAGGGGGGAATGAGCAGTTCTTC.